This T cell receptor (beta chain) appears in the sequencing data of a study of T cell responses to AZD1222 COVID-19 vaccine. Comment on this clone: As yet, its antigen is unknown.

Sequencing used immunoSEQ multiplex PCR; TCRdb keeps in-frame clones, though not all of them. The sample has tens of thousands of clones, about 90% seen once; the top ten hold 3.1%. Germline loops: CDR1 MNHEY, CDR2 SVGAGI. This CDR3 contains 15 residues. V was pared by 2 bases and J by 1 base, with 9 bases between. General study findings and limits: Regions 160-218 and 743-854 held dominance among vaccine-associated CD4 TCRs, which spanned spike. White British people made up most donors, females outnumbered males, and clonal diversity was possibly underestimated. The study identified only five to seven AZD1222 recipients as seropositive at baseline.

The chain links TRBV6-5 to TRBJ1-5; no definite D call. The sequencing here drew on peripheral blood, taken 28 days after the second AZD1222 dose. The TCR comes from an adult who received the AZD1222 COVID-19 vaccine. The CDR3, as DNA: TGTGCCAGCAGTTACGGATTTGACAGCAATCAGCCCCAGCATTTT. Translation gives CASSYGFDSNQPQHF.